One T cell receptor (beta chain) is described in this entry. The method was immunoSEQ multiplex PCR; TCRdb's version includes in-frame clones alone and lacks a portion of them. The table includes 65,000 to 90,000 clones, more than 90% detected once. The entry originates in a study of OX40 agonist ivuxolimab in advanced cancers. Unmatched junction bases numbered 11, after V lost 2 bases and J lost 1 base. This CDR3 has 19 amino acids. The germline CDR1 and CDR2 sequences are LGHNA and YNFKEQ. On cycle 4 day 1 and cycle 7 day 1, as well as at baseline, blood was sampled. This clonotype was sampled from an adult with an advanced solid tumor such as melanoma, head and neck, liver or kidney cancer. The input for sequencing was CD4+ or CD8+ T cells sorted from blood, taken in a trial of the OX40 agonist ivuxolimab. The chain links TRBV4-2 to TRBJ2-2; 9 nucleotides match TRBD2. This CDR3 reads CASSQLMLELAGNTGELFF. The CDR3 coding sequence is TGTGCCAGCAGCCAACTCATGCTCGAACTAGCGGGGAACACCGGGGAGCTGTTTTTT.